This paragraph reports one TCR beta chain. As yet, its antigen is unknown. The sample is drawn from a study of cytomegalovirus exposure and HLA in healthy donors. On the study more broadly: Some 80 million unique TCR sequences came from HLA-typed donors in an early release.

The PCR had 60 Vbeta and 13 Jbeta primers. Libraries were prepared by immunoSEQ multiplex PCR; TCRdb keeps only in-frame clonotypes and omits some of them. The table shows about 150,000 clones, with about three quarters occurring only once. The donors comprised healthy bone marrow donors. Germline V lookup: CDR1 SGDLS, CDR2 YYNGEE. Unmatched junction bases numbered 4, after V lost 0 bases and J lost 12 bases. This CDR3 contains 13 residues. Findings and caveats of the study: When the data were analyzed later, several of the most significant clusters appeared to be linked to common viral pathogens.

The origin of this receptor is a man between 18 and 29 years old in good health and CMV-seronegative. This chain joins TRBV9 and TRBJ1-2; TRBD1 matches at 11 bases. Sequences were obtained from PBMCs. This chain's CDR3 is CASSVEDRGPHTF. CDR3 DNA: TGTGCCAGCAGCGTAGAGGACAGGGGGCCTCACACCTTC.